The 15 T cell receptor beta chains given below trace back to one sample, sequenced in a study of response to subunit inactivated influenza vaccine. TCRdb reanalysed the RT-PCR reads using MiXCR and keeps one entry per CDR3 protein. The sample shows around 540,000 distinct CDR3 sequences, approximately 12% of them seen only once. Sequenced material: PBMCs from blood, taken on the day of vaccination. The receptors here all came from a man aged 45 to 65 who received an inactivated influenza vaccine.

This clonotype was detected a few times. This chain connects TRBV11-2 to TRBJ2-3, with D hard to call. Germline V gene sequence: CDR1 SGHAT, CDR2 FQNNGV. This CDR3 contains 12 residues. The V end was cut by 1 base, the J end by 7 bases, with 6 bases between. CDR3: CASSLGGHTQYF. CDR3 bases: TGTGCCAGCAGCTTAGGAGGTCATACGCAGTATTTT. The full variable domain, rest sourced from reference TRBV11-2 and TRBJ2-3, is EAGVAQSPRYKIIEKRQSVAFWCNPISGHATLYWYQQILGQGPKLLIQFQNNGVVDDSQLPKDRFSAERLKGVDSTLKIQPAKLEDSAVYLCASSLGGHTQYFGPGTRLTVL.

The V call is TRBV2, the J call TRBJ2-5; 8 bases fit TRBD1. The germline V gene encodes CDR1 SNHLY and CDR2 FYNNEI. V lost 6 bases, J lost 1 base, and 7 bases stayed unmatched. The CDR3 totals 15 residues. CDR3 nucleotide sequence: TGTGCCAGCAGGGAGACAGGGGCCCTCCAAGAGACCCAGTACTTC. It yields the protein CASRETGALQETQYF.

This clonotype was counted at least ten times. This chain connects TRBV6-1 to TRBJ2-2, with 9 bases lining up with TRBD1. Germline CDR1 is MNHNS and CDR2 is SASEGT. J was trimmed by 5 bases and V by 6 bases; bases with no gene match: 7. This CDR3 comprises 15 residues. As DNA, the CDR3 is TGTGCCAGCAGGACACAGGGGGCAAGAACCGGGGAGCTGTTTTTT. Its translation: CASRTQGARTGELFF.

Many counts were recorded for this clonotype. The J gene is TRBJ2-2, the V gene TRBV5-1, with 7 nucleotides matching TRBD1. CDR1 and CDR2 (germline): SGHRS, YFSETQ. The CDR3 has 16 amino acids. V shed 1 base, J shed 9 bases, and the junction held 12 bases outside the gene matches. The CDR3 loop is CASSLIIDRAARELFF. In DNA, the CDR3 is TGCGCCAGCAGCTTGATCATAGACAGGGCGGCAAGGGAGCTGTTTTTT.

The sample holds a few counts of this clonotype. A single base separates this from a much larger clone, so it may be a read error. DNA for the CDR3: TGCAGTGCGCGTTCTGTCACTAGCGGGAACAATGAGCAGTCCTTC. Protein product: CSARSVTSGNNEQSF. The chain uses TRBV20-1 and TRBJ2-1, with 10 bases fitting TRBD2. The CDR3 spans 15 residues. Germline lookup yields CDR1 DFQATT and CDR2 SNEGSKA (reference sequence).

The rearrangement links TRBV4-1 to TRBJ2-7, with 9 bases fitting TRBD1. V was pared by 1 base and J by 5 bases, with 3 bases of the junction left unmatched. The germline gives CDR1 MGHRA, CDR2 YSYEKL. The CDR3 runs 14 residues. CDR3 amino acids: CASSQGTGVDEQYF. CDR3 nucleotides: TGCGCCAGCAGCCAAGGGACAGGGGTCGACGAGCAGTACTTC.

In this sample, this clonotype turned up many times. The V gene is TRBV7-9, the J gene TRBJ2-2, with D tentatively TRBD2 (5 bases). The CDR3 loop spans 15 amino acids. Per germline, CDR1 SEHNR and CDR2 FQNEAQ (reference sequence). Between the trimmed V and J ends, which lost 4 bases and 2 bases, there was a span of 11 bases. In nucleotides, the CDR3 is TGTGCCAGCAGCTCGATTCGGGGAAACACCGGGGAGCTGTTTTTT. It codes for CASSSIRGNTGELFF.

This clonotype was picked up many times. This chain uses TRBV7-8 with TRBJ1-2; D gene uncertain. Germline V CDR1 and CDR2: SGHVS, FQNEAQ. This CDR3 has 12 amino acids. V gave up 4 bases and J gave up 5 bases, with 8 bases separating them. CDR3 DNA sequence: TGTGCCAGCAGCTCCGGGAGATATGGCTACACCTTC. As protein: CASSSGRYGYTF.

The V and J genes are TRBV5-4 and TRBJ1-2, with D perhaps TRBD1 (5 bases). The CDR3 contains 13 residues. V was trimmed by 0 bases and J by 8 bases, leaving 11 bases between them. In germline, CDR1 is SGHNT, CDR2 YYREEE (reference sequence). The CDR3 DNA reads as TGTGCCAGCAGCTTGGACAGGCGTGGGGGCTACACCTTC. Its translation is CASSLDRRGGYTF.

V usage is TRBV4-2 and J usage is TRBJ2-7; D remains unclear. In germline, CDR1 is LGHNA, CDR2 YNFKEQ. Trimming stripped 3 bases from V and 6 bases from J, with 9 bases between. The CDR3 runs to 12 residues. For the CDR3, the DNA is TGTGCCAGCAGCCAGGTTGGCAGCGAGCAGTACTTC. Its protein is CASSQVGSEQYF.

The CDR3 coding sequence is TGTGCCAGCAGTTCCGTTAGCGGGGGGGACCTGACGCAGTATTTT. Protein: CASSSVSGGDLTQYF. The chain has TRBV27 and TRBJ2-3, with 11 bases matching TRBD2. CDR1 and CDR2 (germline): MNHEY, SMNVEV (reference sequence). This CDR3 is built from 15 residues. With 4 bases clipped from V and 9 bases from J, the junction kept 9 bases outside the gene matches.

In its sample, this clonotype was seen a few times. The V call is TRBV6-1, the J call TRBJ2-2; D remains unclear. V was trimmed by 10 bases and J by 1 base, leaving 13 bases between them. The CDR3 is made up of 14 amino acids. The germline V gene has CDR1 MNHNS and CDR2 SASEGT. The CDR3 loop is CATNPRLNTGELFF. The CDR3 DNA is TGTGCCACCAACCCGCGGTTGAACACCGGGGAGCTGTTTTTT.

This clonotype has a handful of counts. The chain has TRBV20-1 and TRBJ2-3; 9 bases map to TRBD2. The CDR3 length is 14 residues. Germline V gene sequence: CDR1 DFQATT, CDR2 SNEGSKA (reference sequence). V shed 1 base, J shed 10 bases, and the junction held 9 bases outside the gene matches. CDR3 sequence: CSARGASGTRPQYF. The DNA of the CDR3 is TGCAGTGCTAGAGGGGCTAGCGGGACCCGTCCGCAGTATTTT.

CDR3 coding DNA: TGCGCCAGCAGCCCGGTACTTTTGAACACTGAAGCTTTCTTT. As protein: CASSPVLLNTEAFF. The V call is TRBV5-1, the J call TRBJ1-1, with no clear D. V shed 4 bases and J shed 0 bases, with 10 bases lying between them. Germline CDR1 reads SGHRS; CDR2 reads YFSETQ. The length of the CDR3 is 14 residues.

The chain recombines TRBV3-1 with TRBJ1-1; D is unclear. Looked up from germline, CDR1 is LGHDT and CDR2 is YNNKEL (reference sequence). V was cut by 3 bases and J by 3 bases, with 11 bases left in between. The CDR3 sequence is 14 residues long. The CDR3 is CASSQGEPYTEAFF. The DNA for the CDR3 is TGTGCCAGCAGCCAGGGAGAACCGTACACTGAAGCTTTCTTT.